Below, one TCR beta chain is given with its context. The CDR3 extends over 16 amino acids. Trimming took 0 bases from V and 5 from J, leaving 16 bases between them. The germline CDR1 and CDR2 sequences are LGHNA and YNFKEQ. This sample was included in a study of identical twins. TCRdb re-called the 5' RACE reads through MiXCR, storing one row per CDR3 protein. The sample yields 400,000 to 500,000 distinct CDR3 sequences, less than 20% seen once. The specimen sequenced was naive T cells sorted from blood. This chain uses TRBV4-2 with TRBJ2-5; TRBD1 or TRBD2 may be the D gene (5 bases each). The TCR originated in a man aged 45-65 years in good health. In DNA form, the CDR3 reads TGTGCCAGCAGCCAAGATCGGGGCACTAGATCGGAGACCCAGTACTTC. This translates into CASSQDRGTRSETQYF.